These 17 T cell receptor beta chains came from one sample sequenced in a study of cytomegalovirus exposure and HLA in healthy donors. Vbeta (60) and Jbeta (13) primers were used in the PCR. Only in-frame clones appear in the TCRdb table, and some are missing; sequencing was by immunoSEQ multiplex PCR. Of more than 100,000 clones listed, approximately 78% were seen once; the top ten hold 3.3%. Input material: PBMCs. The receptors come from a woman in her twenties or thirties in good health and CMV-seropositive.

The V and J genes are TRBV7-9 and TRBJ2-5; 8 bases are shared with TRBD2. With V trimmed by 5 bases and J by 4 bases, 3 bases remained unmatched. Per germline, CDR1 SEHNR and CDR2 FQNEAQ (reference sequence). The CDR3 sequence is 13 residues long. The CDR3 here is CASSPGGGETQYF. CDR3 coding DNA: TGTGCCAGCAGCCCCGGGGGGGGAGAGACCCAGTACTTC. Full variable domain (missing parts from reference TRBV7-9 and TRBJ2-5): DTGVSQNPRHKITKRGQNVTFRCDPISEHNRLYWYRQTLGQGPEFLTYFQNEAQLEKSRLLSDRFSAERPKGSFSTLEIQRTEQGDSAMYLCASSPGGGETQYFGPGTRLLVL.

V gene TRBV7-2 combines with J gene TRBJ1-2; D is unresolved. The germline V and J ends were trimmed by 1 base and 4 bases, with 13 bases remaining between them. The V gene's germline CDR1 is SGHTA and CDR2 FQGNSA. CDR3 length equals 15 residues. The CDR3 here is CASSLVGGSGYGYTF. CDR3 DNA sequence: TGTGCCAGCAGCTTAGTCGGCGGGTCGGGCTATGGCTACACCTTC.

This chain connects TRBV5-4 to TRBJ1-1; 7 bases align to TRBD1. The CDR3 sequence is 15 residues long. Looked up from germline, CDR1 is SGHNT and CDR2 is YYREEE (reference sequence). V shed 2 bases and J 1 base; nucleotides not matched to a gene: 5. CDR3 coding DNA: TGTGCCAGCAGCTTACCCGGGACAGAGAACACTGAAGCTTTCTTT. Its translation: CASSLPGTENTEAFF.

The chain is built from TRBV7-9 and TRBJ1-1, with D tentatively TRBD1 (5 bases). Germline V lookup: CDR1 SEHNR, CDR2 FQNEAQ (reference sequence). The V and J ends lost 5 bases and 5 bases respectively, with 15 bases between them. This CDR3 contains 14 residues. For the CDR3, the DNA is TGTGCCAGCAGCCGTACGGGGGTTGGAACTGAAGCTTTCTTT. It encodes CASSRTGVGTEAFF.

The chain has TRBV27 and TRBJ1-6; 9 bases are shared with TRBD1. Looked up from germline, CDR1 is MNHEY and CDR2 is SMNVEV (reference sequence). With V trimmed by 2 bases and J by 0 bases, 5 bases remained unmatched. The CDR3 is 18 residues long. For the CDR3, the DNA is TGTGCCAGCAGTTTAAACGGACAGGGGAGCTCCTATAATTCACCCCTCCACTTT. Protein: CASSLNGQGSSYNSPLHF.

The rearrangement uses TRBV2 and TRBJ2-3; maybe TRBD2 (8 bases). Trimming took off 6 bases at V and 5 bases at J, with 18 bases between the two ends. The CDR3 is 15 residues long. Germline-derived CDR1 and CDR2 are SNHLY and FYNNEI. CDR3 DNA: TGTGCCAGCAGATTCGGGAGGGGGCAGGGAGATACGCAGTATTTT. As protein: CASRFGRGQGDTQYF.

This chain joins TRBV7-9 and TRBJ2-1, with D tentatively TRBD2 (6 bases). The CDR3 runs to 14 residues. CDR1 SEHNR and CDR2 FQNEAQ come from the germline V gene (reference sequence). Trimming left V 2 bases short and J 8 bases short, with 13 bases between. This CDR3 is CASSLFGGGDEQFF. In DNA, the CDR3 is TGTGCCAGCAGCTTATTCGGAGGCGGGGATGAGCAGTTCTTC.

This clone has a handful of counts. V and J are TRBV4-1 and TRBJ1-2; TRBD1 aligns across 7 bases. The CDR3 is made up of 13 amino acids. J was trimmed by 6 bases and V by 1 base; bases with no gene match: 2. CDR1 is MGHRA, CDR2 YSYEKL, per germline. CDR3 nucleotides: TGCGCCAGCAGCCAAGCAACAGGGGATGGCTACACCTTC. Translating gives CASSQATGDGYTF.

CDR3 loop: CASSPGAYNEQFF. As DNA, the CDR3 is TGTGCCAGCTCCCCCGGGGCCTACAATGAGCAGTTCTTC. The chain uses TRBV18 and TRBJ2-1; TRBD2 might be the D (5 bases). V dropped 6 bases and J dropped 2 bases, with 8 bases sitting between them. Germline lookup yields CDR1 KGHSH and CDR2 LQKENI. The CDR3 length is 13 residues. The full variable domain, in which reference TRBV18 and TRBJ2-1 provide the parts outside the CDR3, is NAGVMQNPRHLVRRRGQEARLRCSPMKGHSHVYWYRQLPEEGLKFMVYLQKENIIDESGMPKERFSAEFPKEGPSILRIQQVVRGDSAAYFCASSPGAYNEQFFGPGTRLTVL.

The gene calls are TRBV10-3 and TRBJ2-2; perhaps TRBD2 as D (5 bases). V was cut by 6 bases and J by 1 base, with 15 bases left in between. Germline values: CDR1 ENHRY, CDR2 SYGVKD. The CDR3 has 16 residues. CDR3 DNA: TGTGCCATCAGATCGGAGCGGAACGTGAACACCGGGGAGCTGTTTTTT. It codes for CAIRSERNVNTGELFF.

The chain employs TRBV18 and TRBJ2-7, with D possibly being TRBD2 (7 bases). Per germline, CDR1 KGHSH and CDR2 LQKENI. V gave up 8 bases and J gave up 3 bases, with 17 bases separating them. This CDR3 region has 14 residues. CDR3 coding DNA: TGTGCCAGCGGGGCGGGGGCGAGGAGCTACGAGCAGTACTTC. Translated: CASGAGARSYEQYF. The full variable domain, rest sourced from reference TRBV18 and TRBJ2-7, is NAGVMQNPRHLVRRRGQEARLRCSPMKGHSHVYWYRQLPEEGLKFMVYLQKENIIDESGMPKERFSAEFPKEGPSILRIQQVVRGDSAAYFCASGAGARSYEQYFGPGTRLTVT.

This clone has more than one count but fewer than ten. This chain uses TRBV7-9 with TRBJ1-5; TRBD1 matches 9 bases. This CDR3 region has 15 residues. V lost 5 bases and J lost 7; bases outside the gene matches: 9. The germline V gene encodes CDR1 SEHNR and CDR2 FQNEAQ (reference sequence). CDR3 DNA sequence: TGTGCCAGCAGCCCCACAGGGGGCATCATACAGCCCCAGCATTTT. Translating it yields CASSPTGGIIQPQHF. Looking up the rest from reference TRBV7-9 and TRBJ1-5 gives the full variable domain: DTGVSQNPRHKITKRGQNVTFRCDPISEHNRLYWYRQTLGQGPEFLTYFQNEAQLEKSRLLSDRFSAERPKGSFSTLEIQRTEQGDSAMYLCASSPTGGIIQPQHFGDGTRLSIL.

The DNA for the CDR3 is TGTGCCAGCACCCAATTGAACAGGGGGTATGGCTACACCTTC. Translated, it gives CASTQLNRGYGYTF. This chain links TRBV5-8 with TRBJ1-2; 8 nucleotides line up with TRBD1. The CDR3 consists of 14 residues. V trimming: 6 bases; J trimming: 5 bases; junction bases outside the gene matches: 9. CDR1 is SGHTS, CDR2 YDEGEE, per germline.

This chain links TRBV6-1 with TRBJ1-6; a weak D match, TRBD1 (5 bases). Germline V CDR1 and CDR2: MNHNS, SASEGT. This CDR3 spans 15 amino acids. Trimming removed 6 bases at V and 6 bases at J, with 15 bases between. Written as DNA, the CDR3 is TGTGCCAGCAGCCTGGGGGGTTATAGTAATTCACCCCTCCACTTT. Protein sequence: CASSLGGYSNSPLHF.

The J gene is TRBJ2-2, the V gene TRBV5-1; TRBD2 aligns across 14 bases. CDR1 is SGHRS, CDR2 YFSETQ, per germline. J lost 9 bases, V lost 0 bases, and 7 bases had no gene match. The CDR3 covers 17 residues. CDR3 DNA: TGCGCCAGCAGCTTGGGACTAGCGGGGGGGCCCGCTTGGGAGCTGTTTTTT. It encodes CASSLGLAGGPAWELFF.

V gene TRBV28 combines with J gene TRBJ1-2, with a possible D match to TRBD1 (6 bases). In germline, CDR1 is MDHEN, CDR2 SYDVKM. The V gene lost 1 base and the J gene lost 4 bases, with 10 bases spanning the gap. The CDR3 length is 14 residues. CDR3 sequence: CASSLSTGIYGYTF. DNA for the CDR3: TGTGCCAGCAGTTTATCTACAGGGATCTATGGCTACACCTTC.

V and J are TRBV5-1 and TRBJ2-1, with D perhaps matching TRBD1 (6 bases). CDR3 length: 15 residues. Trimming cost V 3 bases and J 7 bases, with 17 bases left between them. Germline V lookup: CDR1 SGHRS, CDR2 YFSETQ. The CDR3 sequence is CASSSWGQPTNEQFF. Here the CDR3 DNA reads TGCGCCAGCAGCTCCTGGGGACAACCGACAAATGAGCAGTTCTTC.